The rows below give T cell receptor beta chains drawn from one sample of a study of cytomegalovirus exposure and HLA in healthy donors. Generated by immunoSEQ multiplex PCR, the TCRdb table keeps only in-frame clones and is missing some. Of approximately 140,000 clones in the sample, 79% were seen once. Sequencing input: PBMCs. These receptors all stem from a man aged 50 to 60 in good health and CMV-seropositive. Both conserved end residues are part of each CDR3. D genes are given only for firm matches. Rows may omit the clone size; those that give it use once, few, many or a size class.

size: -; D: TRBD2; J: TRBJ2-7; V: TRBV27; CDR3: CASSSPGTSGRLEQYF; DNA: TGTGCCAGCAGTAGCCCGGGGACTAGCGGGAGGCTCGAGCAGTACTTC
size: once; D: TRBD2; J: TRBJ2-1; V: TRBV12-5; CDR3: CASGFQTSGRIRDNEQFF; DNA: TGTGCTAGTGGTTTCCAAACTAGCGGGAGAATCCGTGACAATGAGCAGTTCTTC
size: -; D: -; J: TRBJ1-1; V: TRBV7-8; CDR3: CASTLGGGSNTEAFF; DNA: TGTGCCAGCACCCTAGGGGGGGGCAGTAACACTGAAGCTTTCTTT
size: -; D: -; J: TRBJ1-2; V: TRBV5-1; CDR3: CASSFGQNYGYTF; DNA: TGCGCCAGCAGCTTTGGACAGAACTATGGCTACACCTTC
size: -; D: -; J: TRBJ2-1; V: TRBV5-1; CDR3: CASSLGGTTYNEQFF; DNA: TGCGCCAGCAGCTTGGGTGGGACAACCTACAATGAGCAGTTCTTC
size: -; D: TRBD2; J: TRBJ2-2; V: TRBV19; CDR3: CASSMSGLAVSGELFF; DNA: TGTGCCAGTAGTATGTCGGGACTAGCAGTTTCCGGGGAGCTGTTTTTT
size: -; D: TRBD2; J: TRBJ2-2; V: TRBV18; CDR3: CASSPTSGRANTGELFF; DNA: TGTGCCAGCTCACCTACTAGCGGGAGGGCCAACACCGGGGAGCTGTTTTTT
size: -; D: TRBD2; J: TRBJ2-5; V: TRBV4-2; CDR3: CASSQAGGTQYF; DNA: TGTGCCAGCAGCCAAGCGGGGGGGACCCAGTACTTC
size: once; D: -; J: TRBJ2-3; V: TRBV5-1; CDR3: CASSSQGPDTQYF; DNA: TGCGCCAGCAGCTCTCAGGGTCCAGATACGCAGTATTTT
size: -; D: -; J: TRBJ1-5; V: TRBV6-4; CDR3: CASRWIQGRRDQPQHF; DNA: TGTGCCAGCAGGTGGATACAGGGTAGACGGGATCAGCCCCAGCATTTT
size: -; D: TRBD2; J: TRBJ2-3; V: TRBV11-1; CDR3: CASSPTSGTDTQYF; DNA: TGTGCCAGCAGCCCTACTAGCGGCACAGATACGCAGTATTTT
size: -; D: TRBD1; J: TRBJ2-2; V: TRBV2; CDR3: CASSPRGPITGELFF; DNA: TGTGCCAGCAGTCCAAGGGGGCCAATCACCGGGGAGCTGTTTTTT
size: -; D: -; J: TRBJ2-2; V: TRBV27; CDR3: CASSLSGHPNTGELFF; DNA: TGTGCCAGCAGTTTATCGGGACATCCGAACACCGGGGAGCTGTTTTTT
size: -; D: TRBD2; J: TRBJ2-2; V: TRBV5-1; CDR3: CASSLGLAGETGELFF; DNA: TGCGCCAGCAGCCTGGGACTAGCGGGAGAAACCGGGGAGCTGTTTTTT
size: few; D: -; J: TRBJ1-4; V: TRBV7-9; CDR3: CASSLDRVITNEKLFF; DNA: TGTGCCAGCAGCTTAGACAGGGTGATTACTAATGAAAAACTGTTTTTT
size: -; D: TRBD2; J: TRBJ2-7; V: TRBV5-1; CDR3: CASSLALAGIYEQYF; DNA: TGCGCCAGCAGCTTGGCCCTAGCGGGCATCTACGAGCAGTACTTC
size: -; D: TRBD2; J: TRBJ2-1; V: TRBV6-6; CDR3: CASSKTQGTSIDEQFF; DNA: TGTGCCAGCAGTAAGACCCAAGGGACTAGCATCGATGAGCAGTTCTTC
size: -; D: -; J: TRBJ2-7; V: TRBV28; CDR3: CASSPVTLYEQYF; DNA: TGTGCCAGCAGTCCCGTGACACTTTACGAGCAGTACTTC
size: -; D: TRBD2; J: TRBJ2-3; V: TRBV7-6; CDR3: CASSLELAGVLDTQYF; DNA: TGTGCCAGCAGCTTAGAACTAGCGGGAGTACTGGATACGCAGTATTTT
size: -; D: -; J: TRBJ2-3; V: TRBV5-1; CDR3: CASSPGTSTDTQYF; DNA: TGCGCCAGCAGCCCTGGGACAAGCACAGATACGCAGTATTTT
size: -; D: -; J: TRBJ2-3; V: TRBV11-2; CDR3: CASSLTQGHTQYF; DNA: TGTGCCAGCAGCTTGACCCAGGGGCATACGCAGTATTTT
size: -; D: TRBD2; J: TRBJ2-5; V: TRBV5-4; CDR3: CASAFPGGGETQYF; DNA: TGTGCCAGCGCCTTTCCGGGGGGAGGGGAGACCCAGTACTTC
size: -; D: TRBD1; J: TRBJ2-7; V: TRBV5-1; CDR3: CASSKGTVFYEQYF; DNA: TGCGCCAGCAGCAAGGGGACAGTATTCTACGAGCAGTACTTC
size: -; D: -; J: TRBJ2-5; V: TRBV5-1; CDR3: CASSLERPFGETQYF; DNA: TGCGCCAGCAGCTTGGAGCGACCGTTCGGGGAGACCCAGTACTTC
size: -; D: TRBD1; J: TRBJ1-3; V: TRBV7-2; CDR3: CASTNQFQGAGGNTIYF; DNA: TGTGCCAGCACCAATCAATTTCAGGGGGCAGGTGGAAACACCATATATTTT
size: -; D: TRBD2; J: TRBJ2-1; V: TRBV27; CDR3: CASSLSSGRANEQFF; DNA: TGTGCCAGCAGTTTATCTAGCGGGAGGGCGAATGAGCAGTTCTTC
size: -; D: TRBD1; J: TRBJ1-5; V: TRBV6-1; CDR3: CASSEAGTGVYQPQHF; DNA: TGTGCCAGCAGTGAAGCGGGGACAGGGGTTTATCAGCCCCAGCATTTT
size: -; D: -; J: TRBJ2-3; V: TRBV27; CDR3: CASSSRDTQYF; DNA: TGTGCCAGCAGTTCTCGGGATACGCAGTATTTT
size: -; D: TRBD1; J: TRBJ1-2; V: TRBV6-6; CDR3: CASSDRGFYGYTF; DNA: TGTGCCAGTTCGGACAGGGGGTTCTATGGCTACACCTTC
size: -; D: TRBD1; J: TRBJ2-7; V: TRBV4-1; CDR3: CASSWGQGIVYEQYF; DNA: TGCGCCAGCAGCTGGGGACAGGGGATTGTCTACGAGCAGTACTTC
size: -; D: TRBD2; J: TRBJ2-7; V: TRBV2; CDR3: CASSDWGGLAGSSSYEQYF; DNA: TGTGCCAGCAGTGACTGGGGAGGACTAGCGGGCAGCTCCTCCTACGAGCAGTACTTC
size: -; D: -; J: TRBJ2-7; V: TRBV10-1; CDR3: CASRSRTDGEQYF; DNA: TGCGCCAGCAGGTCTAGGACAGACGGGGAGCAGTACTTC
size: -; D: -; J: TRBJ2-5; V: TRBV29-1; CDR3: CSVDSFSRSETQYF; DNA: TGCAGCGTTGACTCGTTCTCCCGTTCGGAGACCCAGTACTTC
size: -; D: TRBD2; J: TRBJ2-7; V: TRBV7-2; CDR3: CASSLERSKREESYEQYF; DNA: TGTGCCAGCAGCTTAGAGCGAAGTAAGCGGGAGGAGTCCTACGAGCAGTACTTC
size: few; D: TRBD1; J: TRBJ2-3; V: TRBV18; CDR3: CASSPKDRGDTDTQYF; DNA: TGTGCCAGCTCACCCAAGGACAGGGGGGACACAGATACGCAGTATTTT
size: -; D: -; J: TRBJ2-5; V: TRBV6-5; CDR3: CASSSWGRGETQYF; DNA: TGTGCCAGCAGTTCCTGGGGGCGCGGAGAGACCCAGTACTTC
size: -; D: TRBD2; J: TRBJ2-6; V: TRBV5-1; CDR3: CASSLDAGESVLTF; DNA: TGCGCCAGCAGCTTGGACGCGGGGGAAAGCGTCCTGACTTTC
size: -; D: TRBD2; J: TRBJ2-7; V: TRBV6-6; CDR3: CASSYSVSGNEQYF; DNA: TGTGCCAGCAGTTACTCGGTTAGCGGGAACGAGCAGTACTTC
size: -; D: TRBD1; J: TRBJ1-2; V: TRBV5-1; CDR3: CASSTGRETGGYGYTF; DNA: TGCGCCAGCAGCACCGGCCGGGAGACAGGGGGATATGGCTACACCTTC
size: -; D: -; J: TRBJ2-3; V: TRBV2; CDR3: CASTSADTQYF; DNA: TGTGCCAGCACTAGCGCAGATACGCAGTATTTT
size: -; D: TRBD2; J: TRBJ2-7; V: TRBV7-9; CDR3: CASSRGGGRKYEQYF; DNA: TGTGCCAGCAGTCGAGGAGGCGGGAGAAAGTACGAGCAGTACTTC
size: -; D: -; J: TRBJ1-1; V: TRBV29-1; CDR3: CSVSSGTEAFF; DNA: TGCAGCGTGTCATCAGGGACTGAAGCTTTCTTT